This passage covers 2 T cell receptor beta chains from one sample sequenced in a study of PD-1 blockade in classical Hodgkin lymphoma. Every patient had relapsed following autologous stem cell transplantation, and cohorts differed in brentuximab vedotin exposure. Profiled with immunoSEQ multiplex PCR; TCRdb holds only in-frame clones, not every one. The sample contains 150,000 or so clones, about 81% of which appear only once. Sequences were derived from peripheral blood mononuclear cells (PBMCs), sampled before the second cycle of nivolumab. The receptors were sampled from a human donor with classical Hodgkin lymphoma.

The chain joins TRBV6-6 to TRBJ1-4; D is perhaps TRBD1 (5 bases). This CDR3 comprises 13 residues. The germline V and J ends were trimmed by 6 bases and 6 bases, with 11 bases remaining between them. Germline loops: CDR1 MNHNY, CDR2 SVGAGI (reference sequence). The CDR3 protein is CASSRDRDEKLFF. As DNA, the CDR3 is TGTGCCAGCAGCAGGGACCGGGATGAAAAACTGTTTTTT.

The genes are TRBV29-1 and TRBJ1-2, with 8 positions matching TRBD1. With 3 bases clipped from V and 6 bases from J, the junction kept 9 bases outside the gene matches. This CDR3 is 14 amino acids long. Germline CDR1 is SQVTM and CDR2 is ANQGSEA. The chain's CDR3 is CSVERDRGVNGYTF. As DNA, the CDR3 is TGCAGCGTTGAGAGAGACAGGGGTGTAAATGGCTACACCTTC.